This T cell receptor (beta chain) was recovered during a study of chemoradiotherapy in HPV16-positive cancers. Background on the study: Candidate HPV-specific T-cell clones and common TCR motifs came from functional assays in two HPV16-positive patients. Broader study findings: HPV-specific T cells were functionally defined from only two HPV16-positive patients. Candidate HPV-specific clones and E7-related TCR motifs grew in tumor during treatment.

With respect to this clone: Antigen unknown.

The CDR3 has 17 residues. Trimming left V 2 bases short and J 0 bases short, with 11 bases between. The germline gives CDR1 LNHDA, CDR2 SQIVND (reference sequence). Only in-frame clones appear in the TCRdb table, and some are missing; sequencing was by immunoSEQ multiplex PCR. The repertoire holds tens of thousands of clones, with around 86% as singletons. The sequence came from a human donor with HPV-associated anogenital cancer. This material consisted of blood, taken from a patient who underwent chemoradiotherapy. This sequence joins TRBV19 and TRBJ2-6; D is uncertain. The DNA of the CDR3 is TGTGCCAGTAGTATAACGAACACTCTCTCTGGGGCCAACGTCCTGACTTTC. It translates to CASSITNTLSGANVLTF.